Presented here are 15 T cell receptor beta chains from one specimen sequenced in a study of CD8+CD57+ T cells in acquired aplastic anemia. CDR3 and TCR beta VDJ profiling relied on a genomic DNA template. TCRdb independently ran MiXCR on the reads; one entry per CDR3 protein. The table has tens of thousands of distinct CDR3 sequences, roughly 54% seen once. Sequencing input: sorted CD4+, CD8+, or CD8+CD57+ T cells (not recorded which) from PBMCs. The receptors derive from a human donor in good health, serving as a control.

This clonotype is deemed medium-sized. The rearrangement links TRBV7-2 to TRBJ1-1; 7 bases map to TRBD1. Germline loops: CDR1 SGHTA, CDR2 FQGNSA. The CDR3 extends over 13 amino acids. The V and J ends lost 3 bases and 5 bases, in that order; junction bases with no gene match: 3. This CDR3 reads CASSLGQTTEAFF. Written as DNA, the CDR3 is TGTGCCAGCAGCTTGGGACAGACAACTGAAGCTTTCTTT.

DNA for the CDR3: TGTGCCAGCAGCCCAGACAGGAGAAACACTGAAGCTTTCTTT. It yields the protein CASSPDRRNTEAFF. This chain links TRBV9 with TRBJ1-1; TRBD1 is a possible D gene (6 bases). Deletions cut 4 bases from V and 2 bases from J, with 12 bases between. Germline lookup yields CDR1 SGDLS and CDR2 YYNGEE. This CDR3 has 14 residues.

In the case of this clonotype: One junction end does not reproduce the germline sequence, and a read error may be involved. CDR3 sequence: CAWTQTGVPNYDYTF. DNA of the CDR3: TGTGCCTGGACCCAGACAGGGGTTCCTAACTATGACTACACCTTC. The chain joins TRBV30 to TRBJ1-2; TRBD1 aligns across 8 bases. Germline lookup yields CDR1 GTSNPN and CDR2 SVGIG (reference sequence). The CDR3 runs 15 residues.

This clonotype came up a few times. The chain combines TRBV2 with TRBJ2-3, with D maybe TRBD2 (6 bases). The germline gives CDR1 SNHLY, CDR2 FYNNEI. The CDR3 loop spans 15 amino acids. The germline V and J ends were trimmed by 1 base and 5 bases, with 13 bases remaining between them. This CDR3 is CASSEETGVIDTQYF. The CDR3 DNA sequence: TGTGCCAGCAGTGAAGAAACGGGAGTGATAGATACGCAGTATTTT.

This clonotype was picked up many times. The chain combines TRBV6-1 with TRBJ1-5; D perhaps matches TRBD1 (6 bases). This CDR3 comprises 15 residues. Germline loops: CDR1 MNHNS, CDR2 SASEGT. V gave up 2 bases and J gave up 7 bases, with 15 bases separating them. The CDR3: CASSEHYLTGQPQHF. The CDR3 bases are TGTGCCAGCAGTGAACATTATTTGACAGGACAGCCCCAGCATTTT.

This clonotype was found a few times. Given the absence of the conserved phenylalanine or tryptophan at the CDR3 end, a read error is likely. Because the CDR3's place on the DNA is in doubt, the DNA is left out and the CDR3 is given as listed by TCRdb. The chain is built from TRBV29-1 and TRBJ1-1. The CDR3 is 10 amino acids long, termini counted. Germline V gene lookup returns CDR1 SQVTM and CDR2 ANQGSEA. The chain's CDR3 is CSAAGTSSFS.

The chain couples TRBV2 to TRBJ1-6, with D possibly matching TRBD1 (5 bases). The CDR3 totals 15 residues. V lost 5 bases and J 5 bases, leaving 13 bases between the germline ends. Germline assignment: CDR1 SNHLY and CDR2 FYNNEI. The CDR3 protein is CASSKHDSNNSPLHF. CDR3 nucleotides: TGTGCCAGCAGTAAACACGACAGTAATAATTCACCCCTCCACTTT.

The gene calls are TRBV10-2 and TRBJ2-7, with 10 bases fitting TRBD1. The V segment lost 7 bases and the J segment 3 bases; nucleotides outside the gene matches: 12. Germline CDR1 reads WSHSY; CDR2 reads SAAADI. This CDR3 has 16 residues. The CDR3 nucleotides are TGCGCCAGCATCCCAAGCGTTGGGGACAGGGGCTACGAGCAGTACTTC. Amino acids: CASIPSVGDRGYEQYF.

The chain joins TRBV10-3 to TRBJ1-6; no definite D call. The CDR3 is 11 residues long. Trimming took 6 bases from V and 8 from J, leaving 5 bases between them. The germline V gene encodes CDR1 ENHRY and CDR2 SYGVKD. The CDR3 loop reads CAIRGDSPLHF. DNA for the CDR3: TGTGCCATCAGGGGAGATTCACCCCTCCACTTT.

Concerning this clonotype itself: A read error may produce the germline difference seen at one junction end. The chain links TRBV19 to TRBJ2-7, with 7 bases identical to TRBD1. The CDR3 consists of 14 residues. CDR1 is LNHDA, CDR2 SQIVND, per germline (reference sequence). This CDR3 is CASSWGTVSYEHYF. Written as DNA, the CDR3 is TGTGCCAGTAGTTGGGGGACAGTATCCTACGAGCACTACTTC.

This rearrangement joins TRBV2 to TRBJ2-1, with TRBD2 identical over 7 bases. The CDR3 extends over 14 amino acids. Germline CDR1 reads SNHLY; CDR2 reads FYNNEI. Germline trimming cut 10 bases from V and 9 bases from J; bases unmatched to any gene: 15. The CDR3 nucleotides read TGTGCCACCCAAGCTCGGGGAGGGCGTACTGAGCAGTTCTTC. Translated, it gives CATQARGGRTEQFF.

This clonotype came up many times. The CDR3 DNA reads TGTGCCAGCACCTCGACTAGATCGTCCGGGGAGCTGTTTTTT. Protein: CASTSTRSSGELFF. The chain uses TRBV11-2 and TRBJ2-2; a weak D match, TRBD2 (6 bases). V was trimmed by 7 bases and J by 6 bases, leaving 15 bases between them. The CDR3 runs 14 residues. Germline V CDR1 and CDR2: SGHAT, FQNNGV.

The chain carries TRBV30 and TRBJ2-7; 7 nucleotides align to TRBD2. Trimming cost V 5 bases and J 5 bases; bases outside gene matches: 12. The length of the CDR3 is 14 residues. Per the germline V gene, CDR1 is GTSNPN and CDR2 is SVGIG (reference sequence). The CDR3 DNA sequence: TGTGCCTGGTCTTTCGGGGGGAAAACCCACGAGCAGTACTTC. Its translation is CAWSFGGKTHEQYF.

The chain couples TRBV28 to TRBJ1-2, with D tentatively TRBD1 (6 bases). This CDR3 region has 14 residues. Trimming stripped 5 bases from V and 4 bases from J, with 14 bases between. CDR1 is MDHEN and CDR2 is SYDVKM in the germline V gene. The CDR3 DNA follows: TGTGCCAGCAGTCCTAGACAGGTAGTCTATGGCTACACCTTC. Its protein is CASSPRQVVYGYTF.

This clonotype was observed many times. The chain is built from TRBV4-2 and TRBJ2-1; D might be TRBD2 (7 bases). Trimming shortened V by 4 bases and J by 6 bases, and 19 bases separated the two germline ends. The CDR3 is 16 residues long. Germline V lookup: CDR1 LGHNA, CDR2 YNFKEQ. The CDR3 DNA sequence: TGTGCCAGCAGCCGTGGGGAGGGGGTGGCGGGCAATGAGCAGTTCTTC. Protein product: CASSRGEGVAGNEQFF.